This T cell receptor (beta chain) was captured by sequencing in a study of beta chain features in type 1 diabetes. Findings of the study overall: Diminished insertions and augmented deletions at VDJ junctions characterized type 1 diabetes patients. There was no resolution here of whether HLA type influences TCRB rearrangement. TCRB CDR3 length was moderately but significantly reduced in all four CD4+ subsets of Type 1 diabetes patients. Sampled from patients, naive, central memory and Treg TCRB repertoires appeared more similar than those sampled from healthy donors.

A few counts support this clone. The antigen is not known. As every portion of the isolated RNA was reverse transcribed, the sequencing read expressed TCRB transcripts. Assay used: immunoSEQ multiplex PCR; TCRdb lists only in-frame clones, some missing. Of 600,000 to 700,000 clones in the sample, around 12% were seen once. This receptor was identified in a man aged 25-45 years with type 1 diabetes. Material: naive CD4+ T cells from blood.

The CDR3 DNA sequence: TGTGCCAGCAGGACGGGCACCGGGGAGCTGTTTTTT. Amino acids: CASRTGTGELFF. The gene calls are TRBV5-4 and TRBJ2-2; D unresolved. CDR3 length: 12 residues. The germline V and J ends were trimmed by 5 bases and 4 bases, with 6 bases remaining between them. Germline CDR1 reads SGHNT; CDR2 reads YYREEE (reference sequence).